Presented here are 8 T cell receptor beta chains from one specimen sequenced in a study of metastatic and nonmetastatic thyroid tumors. Every patient underwent thyroid surgery untreated. From the PCR reads, TCRdb re-called clones with MiXCR. Here the sample spans several thousand clones, about 20% being singletons. The sample was adjacent normal tissue. These TCRs come from a female donor with papillary thyroid cancer or a benign thyroid nodule (not recorded which). Some clones in this sample may be carry-over from other donors' samples.

The chain recombines TRBV5-4 with TRBJ2-6; D is undetermined. CDR3 size: 21 residues. Deletions cut 0 bases from V and 2 bases from J, with 24 bases between. Looked up from germline, CDR1 is SGHNT and CDR2 is YYREEE (reference sequence). CDR3 sequence reads: CASSLAGDPLGLSAGANVLTF. The CDR3 nucleotides read TGTGCCAGCAGCTTGGCCGGTGATCCTCTCGGTTTATCAGCTGGGGCCAACGTCCTGACTTTC.

The table lists this clone with many counts. The chain is built from TRBV2 and TRBJ2-2; 7 bases align to TRBD1. The germline V gene has CDR1 SNHLY and CDR2 FYNNEI. CDR3 length: 15 residues. Trimming took 4 bases from V and 7 from J; bases not matched to a gene: 9. The CDR3 region is CASSVRGPAGGELFF. The CDR3 DNA sequence: TGTGCCAGCAGTGTGAGGGGGCCCGCGGGCGGGGAGCTGTTTTTT.

The V call is TRBV6-1, the J call TRBJ1-6; weak D call: TRBD1 (6 bases). The CDR3 consists of 15 residues. V gave up 6 bases and J gave up 10 bases, with 19 bases separating them. Germline V gene lookup returns CDR1 MNHNS and CDR2 SASEGT. The DNA for the CDR3 is TGTGCCAGCAGCCTACTGCAGGGAGGGGGGTCACCCCTCCACTTT. As protein: CASSLLQGGGSPLHF.

This clone is medium-sized within its sample. The V call is TRBV27, the J call TRBJ2-7; TRBD1 agrees at 7 bases. J lost 3 bases, V lost 4 bases, and 6 bases had no gene match. The CDR3 spans 14 residues. CDR1 is MNHEY, CDR2 SMNVEV, per germline (reference sequence). DNA of the CDR3: TGTGCCAGCAGTTACAGGGGTTTCGGCTACGAGCAGTACTTC. This sequence encodes CASSYRGFGYEQYF.

In its sample, this clone was seen many times. V and J are TRBV9 and TRBJ2-7; TRBD1 might be the D (5 bases). Germline CDR1 is SGDLS and CDR2 is YYNGEE. This CDR3 is 14 amino acids long. V lost 0 bases to trimming and J lost 2 bases, with 9 bases between them. The DNA for the CDR3 is TGTGCCAGCAGCGTAGCTACAGGTCCCTACGAGCAGTACTTC. Protein sequence: CASSVATGPYEQYF.

By share of the sample, this clone is large. The chain combines TRBV6-1 with TRBJ2-2; D not certain. The CDR3 has 10 residues. With 5 bases removed from V and 7 bases from J, the gap between germline ends came to 2 bases. Looked up from germline, CDR1 is MNHNS and CDR2 is SASEGT. In DNA form, the CDR3 reads TGTGCCAGCAGTTTCGGGGAGCTGTTTTTT. Translating it yields CASSFGELFF.

This clone was found many times. The genes are TRBV11-1 and TRBJ1-1; TRBD1 matches 9 bases. Germline values: CDR1 SGHAT, CDR2 FQDESV (reference sequence). This CDR3 has 13 amino acids. The V segment lost 5 bases and the J segment 10 bases; nucleotides outside the gene matches: 8. The CDR3 DNA reads as TGTGCCAGCAGCCACCGGGACAGGGTTAGAGCTTTCTTT. Its protein is CASSHRDRVRAFF.

This clone is medium-sized in the sample. J is TRBJ2-2 and V is TRBV6-6, with 10 bases matching TRBD1. CDR3 length equals 18 residues. V trimming: 0 bases; J trimming: 2 bases; junction bases outside the gene matches: 6. Germline V gene lookup returns CDR1 MNHNY and CDR2 SVGAGI (reference sequence). CDR3 bases: TGTGCCAGCAGTTACTCGAGGGGACAGGGGACAAACACCGGGGAGCTGTTTTTT. Translating it yields CASSYSRGQGTNTGELFF.